This T cell receptor (beta chain) was captured in a study of blood T cell repertoires in COVID-19 (dated by TCRdb to 2018 to 2021). With respect to the entire study: Collaborator samples came from the United States, Italy and Spain and covered acute and convalescent phases of COVID-19. Where HLA class I and class II types were available, the types were taken from metadata supplied by the sample provider, not from assay-based typing. The samples were drawn from the first 160 participants of the ongoing ImmuneRACE study and from 1,254 subjects provided by 6 global collaborators. Deeply sampled blood TCRbeta repertoires from subjects exposed to, actively infected with, or recovered from COVID-19 were included in the dataset. The sample metadata nearly always contained a de-identified subject ID, COVID-19 status, age in years and sex. The repertoires were made available in a free public database intended to serve as a resource for research on the immune response to SARS-CoV-2. The prospective study material was composed of cDNA or gDNA derived from T cells, B-cell-depleted T cells, or PBMCs.

The immunoSEQ Assay, a bias-controlled multiplex PCR, was used to amplify TCRbeta CDR3 regions from genomic DNA. The authors processed their data as follows. Nucleated cell counts per sample were estimated from amplification of reference gene primers within the assay. Sequence reads were collapsed and filtered to measure the absolute abundance of every unique TCRbeta CDR3 rearrangement. For each sample, productive Simpson clonality was calculated by taking the square root of Simpson's diversity index across productive rearrangements. Drawn from immuneACCESS, this table holds only the in-frame rearrangements with V and J called that TCRdb kept. Clones are partly lost; checked studies trace under half to an unresolved V gene and leave the rest unexplained. V, J and clone size derive from that table, while D and trimming were established from the DNA sequence. The sample contains around 300,000 clones, roughly 88% of them found a single time. The ten most abundant clones make up 5% of the sample.

Participants in the prospective study were enrolled through a virtual design, were aged roughly 18 to 90 years, and lived in 24 United States geographic areas. Cohort assignment in the prospective study relied on participant-reported clinical history from a screening survey and a study questionnaire. Recovered participants in ImmuneRACE Cohort 3 were defined by two consecutive negative NP/OP PCR tests, clearance by a healthcare professional, or resolution of symptoms. Each participant in the prospective study had whole blood, serum and a nasopharyngeal or oropharyngeal swab collected by mobile phlebotomists. Participants in the prospective study had the option to provide additional blood draws and questionnaires over a roughly 2-month period. Prospective study blood samples were shipped either frozen or at room temperature before DNA extraction. Regarding this clone: Its antigen has not been determined. No per-base quality is available; no much larger clone lies one base away.

What the authors observed across the whole study: The amount of clinical and demographic metadata varied by source and participant and was provided uncurated.

The germline V gene (reference sequence) supplies CDR1 LNHDA and CDR2 SQIVND. The CDR3, cysteine through phenylalanine, is 14 amino acids long. The kept DNA is CDR3 alone, 42 bases in frame from the first base. For this chain, trimming is 7 bases at the V end and 4 bases at the J end, and the number of junction bases without a gene match is 7. The sequenced material came from PBMCs or T cells enriched from blood (not recorded which). The V gene is TRBV19 and the J gene is TRBJ2-1, and TRBD1 aligns with 7 junction nucleotides. The sequence came from a man under 40 who had recovered from COVID-19. The CDR3 protein is CASTPGQLYNEQFF. The DNA sequence follows: TGTGCCAGTACTCCGGGACAGCTTTACAATGAGCAGTTCTTC.